Sequencing of this TCR beta chain was carried out in a study of PD-1 blockade in classical Hodgkin lymphoma. About the research overall: With a 2-week interval, patients received intravenous nivolumab at 3 mg/kg.

Study-level points and caveats: Relative to healthy donors, newly diagnosed patients reportedly had lower baseline TCR diversity, which was reported as lower still in relapsed/refractory patients. What drove the repertoire differences, possibly disease activity or prior therapy, has not been defined.

In regard to this clone: Antigen: not known.

With no exception, relapse followed autologous stem cell transplantation in all patients, and brentuximab vedotin exposure varied. Patients had relapsed/refractory classical Hodgkin lymphoma with complete response, partial response or progressive disease as best response. Profiling relied on immunoSEQ multiplex PCR, and the TCRdb table lists in-frame clones only, not all of them. This repertoire shows around 45,000 clones, approximately 70% found once; its top ten account for roughly 2.8%. Germline V gene sequence: CDR1 MNHEY, CDR2 SMNVEV (reference sequence). This CDR3 is built from 14 residues. Trimming removed 5 bases from V and 3 bases from J, with 10 bases in between.

The material was peripheral blood mononuclear cells (PBMCs), obtained before the second cycle of nivolumab. The clonotype originates from a human donor with classical Hodgkin lymphoma. The gene calls are TRBV27 and TRBJ2-2; no clear D gene. The CDR3 nucleotides are TGTGCCAGCAGTACAGCAGGTTACACCGGGGAGCTGTTTTTT. This encodes CASSTAGYTGELFF.